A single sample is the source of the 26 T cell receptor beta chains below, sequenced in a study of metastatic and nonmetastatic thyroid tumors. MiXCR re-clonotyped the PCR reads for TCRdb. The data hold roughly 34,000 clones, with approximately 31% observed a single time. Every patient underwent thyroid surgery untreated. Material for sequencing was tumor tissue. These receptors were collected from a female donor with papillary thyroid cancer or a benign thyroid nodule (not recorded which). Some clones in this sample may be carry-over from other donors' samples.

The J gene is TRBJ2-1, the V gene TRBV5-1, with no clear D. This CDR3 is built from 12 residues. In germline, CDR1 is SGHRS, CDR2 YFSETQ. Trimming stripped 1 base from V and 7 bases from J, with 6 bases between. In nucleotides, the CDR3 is TGCGCCAGCAGCTTGTGGGATAATGAGCAGTTCTTC. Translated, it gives CASSLWDNEQFF.

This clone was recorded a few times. The CDR3 coding sequence is TGTGCCAGCAGCCTCGCTGGACCCGGGGAGCAGTTCTTC. As protein: CASSLAGPGEQFF. The chain combines TRBV3-1 with TRBJ2-1; D uncertain. Germline assignment: CDR1 LGHDT and CDR2 YNNKEL (reference sequence). Between the trimmed V and J ends, which lost 4 bases and 10 bases, there was a span of 14 bases. The CDR3 has 13 residues.

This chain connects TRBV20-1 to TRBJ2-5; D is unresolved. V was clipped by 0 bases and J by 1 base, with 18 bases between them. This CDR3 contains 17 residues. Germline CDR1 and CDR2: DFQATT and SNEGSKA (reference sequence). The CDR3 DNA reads TGCAGTGCTAGAGATCTTCACACACCGACCTTCCAAGAGACCCAGTACTTC. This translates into CSARDLHTPTFQETQYF.

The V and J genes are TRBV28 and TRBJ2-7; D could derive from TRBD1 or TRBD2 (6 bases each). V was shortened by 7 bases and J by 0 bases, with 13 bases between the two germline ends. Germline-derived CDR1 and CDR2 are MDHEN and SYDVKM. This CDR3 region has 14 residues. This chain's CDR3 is CASTRGGTSYEQYF. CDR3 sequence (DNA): TGTGCCAGCACCCGAGGGGGGACCTCCTACGAGCAGTACTTC.

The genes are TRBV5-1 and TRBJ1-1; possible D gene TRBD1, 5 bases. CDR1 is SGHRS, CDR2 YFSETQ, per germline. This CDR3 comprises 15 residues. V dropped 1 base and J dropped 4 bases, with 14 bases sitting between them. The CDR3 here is CASSLLPGEFTEAFF. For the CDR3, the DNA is TGCGCCAGCAGCTTGTTACCGGGGGAATTCACTGAAGCTTTCTTT.

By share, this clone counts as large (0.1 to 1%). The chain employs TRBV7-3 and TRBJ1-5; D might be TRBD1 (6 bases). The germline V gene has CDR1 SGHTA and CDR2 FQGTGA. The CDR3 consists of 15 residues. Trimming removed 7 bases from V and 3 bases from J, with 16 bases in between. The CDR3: CASTFSRGANQPQHF. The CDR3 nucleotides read TGTGCCAGCACCTTCTCCCGGGGGGCCAATCAGCCCCAGCATTTT.

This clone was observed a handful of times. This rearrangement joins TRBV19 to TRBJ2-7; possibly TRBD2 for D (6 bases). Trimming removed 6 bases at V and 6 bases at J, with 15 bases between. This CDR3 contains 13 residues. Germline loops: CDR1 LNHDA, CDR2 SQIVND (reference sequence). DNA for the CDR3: TGTGCCAGTAGCACCGCACTAGCCGCCGAGCAGTACTTC. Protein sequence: CASSTALAAEQYF.

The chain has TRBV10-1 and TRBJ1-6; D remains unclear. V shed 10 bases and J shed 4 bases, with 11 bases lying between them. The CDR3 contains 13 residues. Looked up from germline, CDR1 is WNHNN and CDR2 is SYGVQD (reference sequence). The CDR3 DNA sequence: TGCGCCACCTCGATGGGTTATAATTCACCCCTCCACTTT. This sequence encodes CATSMGYNSPLHF.

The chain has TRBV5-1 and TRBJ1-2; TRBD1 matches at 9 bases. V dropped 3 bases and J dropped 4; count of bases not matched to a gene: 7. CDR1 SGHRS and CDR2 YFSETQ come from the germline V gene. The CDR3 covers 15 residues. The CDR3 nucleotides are TGCGCCAGCAGCTGGGGGACAGGGACCGGCTATGGCTACACCTTC. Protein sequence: CASSWGTGTGYGYTF.

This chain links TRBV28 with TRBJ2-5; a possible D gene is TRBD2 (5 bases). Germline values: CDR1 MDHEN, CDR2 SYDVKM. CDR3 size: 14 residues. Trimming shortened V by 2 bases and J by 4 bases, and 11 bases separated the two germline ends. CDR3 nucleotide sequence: TGTGCCAGCAGTTTACGAGCGGATGGAGAGACCCAGTACTTC. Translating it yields CASSLRADGETQYF.

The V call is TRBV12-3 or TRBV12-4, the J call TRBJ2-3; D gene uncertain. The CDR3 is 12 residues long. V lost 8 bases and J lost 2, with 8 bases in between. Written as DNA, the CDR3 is TGTGCCAGCGGCGGTAACACAGATACGCAGTATTTT. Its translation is CASGGNTDTQYF.

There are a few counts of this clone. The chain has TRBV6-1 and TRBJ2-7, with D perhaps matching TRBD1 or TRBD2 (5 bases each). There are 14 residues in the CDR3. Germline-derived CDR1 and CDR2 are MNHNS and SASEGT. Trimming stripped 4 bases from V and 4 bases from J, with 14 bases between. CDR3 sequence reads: CASSALRGPYEQYF. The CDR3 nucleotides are TGTGCCAGCAGTGCCTTGAGGGGACCTTACGAGCAGTACTTC.

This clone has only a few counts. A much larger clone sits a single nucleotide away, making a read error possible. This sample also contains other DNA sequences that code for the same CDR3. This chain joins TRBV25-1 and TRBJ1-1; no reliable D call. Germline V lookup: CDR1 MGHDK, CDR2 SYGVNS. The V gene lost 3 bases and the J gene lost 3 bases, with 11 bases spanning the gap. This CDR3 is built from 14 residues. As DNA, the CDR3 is TGTGCCAGCAGTGACGGAGGGAAGGACACTGAAGCTTTCTTT. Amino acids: CASSDGGKDTEAFF.

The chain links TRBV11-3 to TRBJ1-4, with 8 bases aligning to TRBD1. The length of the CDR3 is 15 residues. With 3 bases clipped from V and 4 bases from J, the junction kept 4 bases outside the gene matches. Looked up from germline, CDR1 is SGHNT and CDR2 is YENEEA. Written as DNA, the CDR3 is TGTGCCAGCAGCTTCGGACAGGGACGTAATGAAAAACTGTTTTTT. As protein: CASSFGQGRNEKLFF.

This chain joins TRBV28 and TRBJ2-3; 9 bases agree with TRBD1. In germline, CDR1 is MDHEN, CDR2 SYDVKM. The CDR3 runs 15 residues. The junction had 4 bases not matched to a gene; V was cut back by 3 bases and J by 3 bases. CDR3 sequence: CASSFPTGGTDTQYF. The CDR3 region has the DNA TGTGCCAGCAGTTTTCCGACAGGGGGGACAGATACGCAGTATTTT.

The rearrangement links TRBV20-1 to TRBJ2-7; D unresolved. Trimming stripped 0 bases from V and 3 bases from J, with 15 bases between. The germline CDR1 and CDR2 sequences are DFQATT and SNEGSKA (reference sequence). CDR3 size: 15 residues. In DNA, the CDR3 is TGCAGTGCTAGAGATCTGGTTTCAGGCGTCTACGAGCAGTACTTC. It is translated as CSARDLVSGVYEQYF.

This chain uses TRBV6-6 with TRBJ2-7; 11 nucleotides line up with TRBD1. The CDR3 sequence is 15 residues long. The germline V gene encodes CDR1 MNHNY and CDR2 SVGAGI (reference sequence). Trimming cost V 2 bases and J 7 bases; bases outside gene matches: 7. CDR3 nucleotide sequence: TGTGCCAGCAGTTACGTCGGACAGGGGGCGTTGGAGCAGTACTTC. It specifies CASSYVGQGALEQYF.

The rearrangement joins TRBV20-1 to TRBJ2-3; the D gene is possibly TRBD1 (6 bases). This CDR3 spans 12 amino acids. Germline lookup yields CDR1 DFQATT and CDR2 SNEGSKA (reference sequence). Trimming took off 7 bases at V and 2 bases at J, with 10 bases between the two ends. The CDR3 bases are TGCAGTGGAGGGGGACCCACAGATACGCAGTATTTT. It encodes CSGGGPTDTQYF.

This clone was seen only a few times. In DNA, the CDR3 is TGCAAATCGACCGGGACAGTGAACACTGAAGCTTTCTTT. As protein: CKSTGTVNTEAFF. The chain joins TRBV20-1 to TRBJ1-1; 7 bases align to TRBD1. The CDR3 contains 13 residues. Germline-derived CDR1 and CDR2 are DFQATT and SNEGSKA (reference sequence).

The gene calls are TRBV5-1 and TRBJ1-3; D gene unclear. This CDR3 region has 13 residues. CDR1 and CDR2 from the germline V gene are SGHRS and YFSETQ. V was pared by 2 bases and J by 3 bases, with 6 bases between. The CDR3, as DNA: TGCGCCAGCAGCTTAGAGGATGGAAACACCATATATTTT. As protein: CASSLEDGNTIYF.

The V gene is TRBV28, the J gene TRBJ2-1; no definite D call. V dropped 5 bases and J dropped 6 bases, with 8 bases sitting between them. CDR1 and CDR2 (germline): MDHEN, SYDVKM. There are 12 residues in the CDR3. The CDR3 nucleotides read TGTGCCAGCAGTAGGAATCTCAATGAGCAGTTCTTC. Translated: CASSRNLNEQFF. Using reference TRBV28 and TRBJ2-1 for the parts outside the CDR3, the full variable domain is DVKVTQSSRYLVKRTGEKVFLECVQDMDHENMFWYRQDPGLGLRLIYFSYDVKMKEKGDIPEGYSVSREKKERFSLILESASTNQTSMYLCASSRNLNEQFFGPGTRLTVL.

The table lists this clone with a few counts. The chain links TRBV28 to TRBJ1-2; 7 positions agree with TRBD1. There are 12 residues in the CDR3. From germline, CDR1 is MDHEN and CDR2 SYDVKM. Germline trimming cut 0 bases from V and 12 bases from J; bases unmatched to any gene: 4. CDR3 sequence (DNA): TGTGCCAGCAGTTTATGGACAGGGTCTAACACCTTC. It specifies CASSLWTGSNTF.

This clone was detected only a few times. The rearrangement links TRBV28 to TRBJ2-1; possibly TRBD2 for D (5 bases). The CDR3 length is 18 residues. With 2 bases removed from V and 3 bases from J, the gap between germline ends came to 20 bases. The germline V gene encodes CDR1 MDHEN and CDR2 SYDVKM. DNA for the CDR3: TGTGCCAGCAGTTTAGTGGCAGGCTCGAGGGCCAACTACAATGAGCAGTTCTTC. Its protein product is CASSLVAGSRANYNEQFF.

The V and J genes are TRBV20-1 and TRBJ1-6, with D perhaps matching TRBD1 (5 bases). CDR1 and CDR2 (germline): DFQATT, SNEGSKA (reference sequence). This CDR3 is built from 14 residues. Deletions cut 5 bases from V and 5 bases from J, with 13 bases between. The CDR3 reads CSASQGRNNSPLHF. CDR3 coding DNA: TGCAGTGCTTCCCAGGGACGGAATAATTCACCCCTCCACTTT.

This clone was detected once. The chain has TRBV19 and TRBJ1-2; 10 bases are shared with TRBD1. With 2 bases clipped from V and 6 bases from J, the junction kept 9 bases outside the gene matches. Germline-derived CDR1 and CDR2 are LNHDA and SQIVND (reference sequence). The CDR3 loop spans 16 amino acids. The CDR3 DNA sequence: TGTGCCAGTAGTATAAGGGGACAGGGGAAAAGGAATGGCTACACCTTC. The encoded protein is CASSIRGQGKRNGYTF.

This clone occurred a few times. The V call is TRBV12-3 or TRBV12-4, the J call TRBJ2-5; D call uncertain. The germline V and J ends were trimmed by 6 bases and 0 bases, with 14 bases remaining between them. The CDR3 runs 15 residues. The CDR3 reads CASRDLRRNQETQYF. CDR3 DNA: TGTGCCAGCAGAGACCTTAGACGGAACCAAGAGACCCAGTACTTC.